Listed below are T cell receptor beta chains from one sample, sequenced in a study of shared clonotypes between healthy human individuals. Using immunoSEQ multiplex PCR, the repertoire was profiled, and TCRdb retains in-frame clones only, with some absent. The data hold around 1.9 million clones, with around 93% observed a single time. Input material: naive CD8+ T cells from PBMCs. Receptors originate from a man younger than 35 in good health. Some clones in this sample may be carry-over from other donors' samples. The CDR3 runs from the conserved cysteine through the conserved F or W. The D gene is left open where the match is weak. The size of a clone is reported for some rows only, either as once, few or many, or as a class for expanded clones.

v_call	j_call	d_call	clone_size	cdr3_nt	cdr3_aa
TRBV5-4	TRBJ1-1	.	.	TGTGCCAGCAGCCCCGGTGGGAGATTGAACACTGAAGCTTTCTTT	CASSPGGRLNTEAFF
TRBV9	TRBJ1-1	.	.	TGTGCCAGCAACGCCATGGGGCCGGATGAAGCTTTCTTT	CASNAMGPDEAFF
TRBV11-2	TRBJ2-5	TRBD2	.	TGTGCCAGCAGCGCGGGACTAGCGGGAGAAGAGACCCAGTACTTC	CASSAGLAGEETQYF
TRBV30	TRBJ2-6	.	.	TGTGCCTGGAGCCTTGACCCCGGCGGCGGGGCCAACGTCCTGACTTTC	CAWSLDPGGGANVLTF
TRBV27	TRBJ1-1	TRBD1	few	TGTGCCAGCAGTATCCTGACAGGGGGCACTGAAGCTTTCTTT	CASSILTGGTEAFF
TRBV29-1	TRBJ2-3	.	.	TGCAGCCCACTAGGGCCTCCAAGGAATACGCAGTATTTT	CSPLGPPRNTQYF
TRBV19	TRBJ2-1	.	.	TGTGCCAGTAGTATCCTCCTCAATTTCAATGAGCAGTTCTTC	CASSILLNFNEQFF
TRBV6-4	TRBJ2-7	.	.	TGTGCCAGCAGTGACTCAATAGGCGGCGAGCAGTACTTC	CASSDSIGGEQYF
TRBV19	TRBJ1-3	.	.	TGTGCCAGTAGTTACAGTGCCGGCTCTGGAAACACCATATATTTT	CASSYSAGSGNTIYF
TRBV27	TRBJ2-7	.	.	TGTGCCAGCAGTTTACGCGAGAGCAGTCACGAGCAGTACTTC	CASSLRESSHEQYF
TRBV19	TRBJ1-1	.	.	TGTGCCACCCGCACCCGGCCAACGAGTATGAACACTGAAGCTTTCTTT	CATRTRPTSMNTEAFF
TRBV5-8	TRBJ1-5	.	once	TGTGCCAGCAGCTTGGGAGACCATAGCAATCAGCCCCAGCATTTT	CASSLGDHSNQPQHF
TRBV27	TRBJ2-7	.	once	TGTGCCAGCAGTTTGAATAGACGCAGCTATTACGAGCAGTACTTC	CASSLNRRSYYEQYF
TRBV28	TRBJ2-5	.	.	TGTGCCAGCACCGTACCCCAGCGGGAAGAGACCCAGTACTTC	CASTVPQREETQYF
TRBV28	TRBJ2-2	TRBD2	once	TGTGCCAGCAGTGTTCGACTAGCGGGAGGGAGTTACACCGGGGAGCTGTTTTTT	CASSVRLAGGSYTGELFF
TRBV6-7	TRBJ2-1	TRBD2	.	TGTGCCAGCAGTAAGGGACTAGCGGGAGTCGTGGATGAGCAGTTCTTC	CASSKGLAGVVDEQFF
TRBV28	TRBJ2-1	.	.	TGTGCCAGCAGTACCCCAGACAATGAGCAGTTCTTC	CASSTPDNEQFF
TRBV7-9	TRBJ2-5	TRBD1	.	TGTGCCAGCAGCGAAGGACAGGCCGGGCGCCACTTC	CASSEGQAGRHF
TRBV7-9	TRBJ2-7	TRBD1	.	TGTGCCAGCAGCGCACAACAGGGGCCGAGCTCCTACGAGCAGTACTTC	CASSAQQGPSSYEQYF
TRBV27	TRBJ2-7	.	few	TGTGCCAGCAGTTTATCCGGGGCATACGAGCAGTACTTC	CASSLSGAYEQYF
TRBV5-6	TRBJ2-7	.	.	TGTGCCAGCAGGGCGCAGGGGGGCAACGAGCAGTACTTC	CASRAQGGNEQYF
TRBV27	TRBJ1-1	TRBD1	.	TGTGCCAGCGTGCAGGGGGCGCCGGGCACTGAAGCTTTCTTT	CASVQGAPGTEAFF
TRBV7-2	TRBJ2-1	TRBD2	.	TGTGCCAGCAGCCCCTTAGGGACTAGTTCTTCCAATGAGCAGTTCTTC	CASSPLGTSSSNEQFF
TRBV6-6	TRBJ1-2	.	once	TGTGCCAGCAGTTACTCAGCTGACGGCCCCTATGGCTACACCTTC	CASSYSADGPYGYTF
TRBV15	TRBJ2-7	.	.	TGTGCCACCAGCAGAGGGGGTAGGTACGAGCAGTACTTC	CATSRGGRYEQYF
TRBV7-9	TRBJ2-7	.	.	TGTGCCAGCAGCTTCGGACAGAAGTTGATCTACGAGCAGTACTTC	CASSFGQKLIYEQYF
TRBV7-9	TRBJ2-3	.	.	TGTGCCAGCAGCGGGTTCCCAGATACGCAGTATTTT	CASSGFPDTQYF
TRBV7-6	TRBJ2-1	.	.	TGTGCCAGCAGCACCCCGGGGGTTTCTGCCGACGGGGGATCATACAATGAGCAGTTCTTC	CASSTPGVSADGGSYNEQFF
TRBV5-3	TRBJ2-1	.	.	TGTGCCAGAAGCCCAGAGGGGCGCAGGAATGAGCAGTTCTTC	CARSPEGRRNEQFF
TRBV13	TRBJ2-7	TRBD2	.	TGTGCCAGCAGCTTAGGGCGGGAGAGCTCCTACGAGCAGTACTTC	CASSLGRESSYEQYF
TRBV29-1	TRBJ2-1	TRBD2	.	TGCAGCGTTGGAACTAGCGGCAATGAGCAGTTCTTC	CSVGTSGNEQFF
TRBV27	TRBJ2-1	.	.	TGTGCCAGCAGTTTACTCCTTGGAGTTTATAATGAGCAGTTCTTC	CASSLLLGVYNEQFF
TRBV27	TRBJ1-1	.	few	TGTGCCAGCAGTCCTCGGGGGGCCACTGAAGCTTTCTTT	CASSPRGATEAFF
TRBV11-2	TRBJ1-1	.	few	TGTGCCAGCAGTTTGGGGACTGCTACCCTTTTT	CASSLGTATLF
TRBV19	TRBJ1-1	.	.	TGTGCCAGTAGCATGGACAGACGATCCTTAAAGGGAGCTTTCTTT	CASSMDRRSLKGAFF
TRBV7-9	TRBJ1-1	TRBD1	.	TGTGCCAGCAGCTTTACAGGGGCCACTGAAGCTTTCTTT	CASSFTGATEAFF
TRBV5-1	TRBJ1-2	TRBD1	.	TGCGCCAGCAGCTTGGCGACAGGGGGCGGCTATGGCTACACCTTC	CASSLATGGGYGYTF
TRBV5-6	TRBJ2-7	.	.	TGTGCCAGCAGCCTGGCAGTTTCCTACGAGCAGTACTTC	CASSLAVSYEQYF
TRBV9	TRBJ2-5	TRBD1	once	TGTGCCAGCAGCGTAGGCGTGTCAGGGGGTAATCGAGAGACCCAGTACTTC	CASSVGVSGGNRETQYF
TRBV29-1	TRBJ1-2	TRBD1	.	TGCAGTCGTCGTCCCGGGACAGGGAAGGAGGGCTACACCTTC	CSRRPGTGKEGYTF
TRBV9	TRBJ2-7	.	.	TGTGCCAGCAGCGTAGCTGGCGGCAGAACCCTCTACGAGCAGTACTTC	CASSVAGGRTLYEQYF
TRBV13	TRBJ2-7	.	.	TGTGCCAGCAGTCGCACCGGACAGACAAGCTCCTACGAGCAGTACTTC	CASSRTGQTSSYEQYF
TRBV28	TRBJ1-2	TRBD1	.	TGTGCCAGCAGTTCCGACAGGGCTCTCCTATATGGCTACACCTTC	CASSSDRALLYGYTF
TRBV9	TRBJ2-7	TRBD1	.	TGTGCCAGCAGCCCCGGGACAGGGGGCTTGAGGGAGCAGTACTTC	CASSPGTGGLREQYF
TRBV19	TRBJ2-2	.	.	TGTGCCAGTAGTATAAGCAGGCTCAACACCGGGGAGCTGTTTTTT	CASSISRLNTGELFF
TRBV19	TRBJ2-7	.	.	TGTGCCAGTAGTGCGGGATCCTACGAGCAGTACTTC	CASSAGSYEQYF
TRBV9	TRBJ2-3	TRBD2	.	TGTGCCAGCAGCGCAGAGCGGGAGTCGGCAGATACGCAGTATTTT	CASSAERESADTQYF
TRBV4-2	TRBJ2-7	TRBD1	.	TGTGCCAGCAGCCAAGATCGTCTTCAGGGGGTAACCTCCTACGAGCAGTACTTC	CASSQDRLQGVTSYEQYF
TRBV11-2	TRBJ2-7	TRBD2	.	TGTGCCAGCAGCTTAAACACGGGAGGGAGCGAGCAGTACTTC	CASSLNTGGSEQYF
TRBV5-1	TRBJ2-7	.	.	TGCGCCAGCAGCTTGGAAGTAGCGGCAAATGGCGAGCAGTACTTC	CASSLEVAANGEQYF
TRBV4-3	TRBJ1-5	.	.	TGCGCCAGCAGCTGGACATTCGATAGCAATCAGCCCCAGCATTTT	CASSWTFDSNQPQHF
TRBV7-9	TRBJ2-7	TRBD2	.	TGTGCCAGCAGCTTAGGACTAGCGGATACCTACGAGCAGTACTTC	CASSLGLADTYEQYF
TRBV6-1	TRBJ2-7	.	once	TGTGCCAGCAGTGAAGTCGTCGGACAGCCTGCCTACGAGCAGTACTTC	CASSEVVGQPAYEQYF
TRBV19	TRBJ1-5	TRBD1	.	TGTGCCAGTAGTGTACAGGGGAGTCGGGGCAATCAGCCCCAGCATTTT	CASSVQGSRGNQPQHF